This T cell receptor (beta chain) was observed in a study of early T cells in non-severe SARS-CoV-2 infection. About the study: Chains stayed unpaired after sequencing of bulk RNA from unsorted whole blood. Points from the study as a whole: VDJdb-based annotation leaned toward anti-spike CD8 responses and missed private and CD4 specificities.

Individual cDNA molecules received unique molecular identifiers during library preparation. One entry per CDR3 protein, called by TCRdb with MiXCR from the 5' RACE reads. The sample yields about 46,000 distinct CDR3 sequences, approximately 5.1% seen once. This clonotype was seen more than once but under ten times. Its target is unknown. The V gene end was trimmed by 3 bases and the J gene end by 4 bases; junction bases not matched to a gene: 6. The CDR3 contains 14 residues. Per germline, CDR1 SNHLY and CDR2 FYNNEI. The sequence was obtained from an adult who was a healthcare worker with PCR-confirmed SARS-CoV-2 infection or an uninfected control (not recorded which). The sample consisted of whole blood, taken at baseline. The chain recombines TRBV2 with TRBJ2-7; 7 bases align to TRBD1. CDR3 loop: CASSEEGGGYEQYF. The CDR3 DNA is TGTGCCAGCAGTGAGGAAGGGGGCGGGTACGAGCAGTACTTC.